A single sample is the source of the 22 T cell receptor beta chains below, sequenced in a study of T cell repertoires in cytomegalovirus infection. TCRdb independently ran MiXCR on the reads; one entry per CDR3 protein. Of about 530,000 distinct CDR3 sequences in the sample, around a quarter are singletons; the top ten hold less than 15%. Sequencing used PBMCs. The source is a human donor in good health (CMV status not recorded). Some clones in this sample may be carry-over from other donors' samples.

This clonotype was counted between two and nine times. This rearrangement joins TRBV11-2 to TRBJ2-3, with TRBD1 as a possible D gene (6 bases). CDR3 length: 13 residues. Per the germline V gene, CDR1 is SGHAT and CDR2 is FQNNGV. V lost 5 bases and J 6 bases, leaving 12 bases between the germline ends. CDR3 in DNA: TGTGCCAGCAGCCAACAGGGTCCGGATACGCAGTATTTT. This codes for CASSQQGPDTQYF.

This chain connects TRBV7-9 to TRBJ2-5; D gene uncertain. Germline assignment: CDR1 SEHNR and CDR2 FQNEAQ (reference sequence). The CDR3 length is 12 residues. Trimming shortened V by 5 bases and J by 6 bases, and 10 bases separated the two germline ends. CDR3 DNA: TGTGCCAGCAGCCCCTCTAGTAAGACCCAGTACTTC. Amino acid sequence: CASSPSSKTQYF. The whole variable domain, filled in from reference TRBV7-9 and TRBJ2-5, reads DTGVSQNPRHKITKRGQNVTFRCDPISEHNRLYWYRQTLGQGPEFLTYFQNEAQLEKSRLLSDRFSAERPKGSFSTLEIQRTEQGDSAMYLCASSPSSKTQYFGPGTRLLVL.

The CDR3 nucleotides are TGTGCCAGCAGCCGTAGCGGGGACAGGGGAGAGACCCAGTACTTC. It codes for CASSRSGDRGETQYF. The chain employs TRBV11-2 and TRBJ2-5, with 10 bases fitting TRBD1. CDR1 and CDR2 from the germline V gene are SGHAT and FQNNGV. CDR3 size: 15 residues. J was trimmed by 4 bases and V by 5 bases; bases with no gene match: 7.

This clonotype was counted at least ten times. The chain carries TRBV7-6 and TRBJ1-1; 9 nucleotides line up with TRBD1. The germline gives CDR1 SGHVS, CDR2 FNYEAQ. The CDR3 runs to 14 residues. Trimming took 4 bases from V and 5 from J; bases not matched to a gene: 5. The CDR3: CASSWDRAGTEAFF. In DNA form, the CDR3 reads TGTGCCAGCAGCTGGGACAGGGCGGGGACTGAAGCTTTCTTT.

The chain couples TRBV19 to TRBJ2-5, with 13 bases fitting TRBD2. Trimming cost V 6 bases and J 3 bases; bases outside gene matches: 1. Germline V gene sequence: CDR1 LNHDA, CDR2 SQIVND (reference sequence). The CDR3 runs to 14 residues. The CDR3 DNA follows: TGTGCCAGTAGCGGACTAGCGGGAGAAGAGACCCAGTACTTC. Translation: CASSGLAGEETQYF.

The chain links TRBV7-2 to TRBJ2-2, with 16 bases aligning to TRBD2. Germline CDR1 reads SGHTA; CDR2 reads FQGNSA. V was pared by 5 bases and J by 7 bases, with 10 bases of the junction left unmatched. The CDR3 runs 18 residues. In DNA, the CDR3 is TGTGCCAGCAGCGACGTCCGGGGACTAGCGGGAGGGGTCGGGGAGCTGTTTTTT. It translates to CASSDVRGLAGGVGELFF.

In its sample, this clonotype was seen a few times. The CDR3 loop is CASSSLGSLFF. CDR3 in DNA: TGTGCCAGCAGCTCATTAGGGTCGCTGTTTTTT. V is TRBV5-6 and J is TRBJ2-2; D unresolved. Germline CDR1 is SGHDT and CDR2 is YYEEEE. The CDR3 is 11 amino acids. V was trimmed by 3 bases and J by 13 bases, leaving 10 bases between them.

The V call is TRBV28, the J call TRBJ2-3; D may be TRBD1 or TRBD2 (6 bases each). CDR3 length equals 15 residues. Germline values: CDR1 MDHEN, CDR2 SYDVKM. V was cut by 3 bases and J by 1 base, with 11 bases left in between. The CDR3, as DNA: TGTGCCAGCAGTTTCGGGGGCGCCGGCACAGATACGCAGTATTTT. Encoded protein: CASSFGGAGTDTQYF.

V and J are TRBV5-8 and TRBJ2-5; D is perhaps TRBD1 or TRBD2 (5 bases each). Germline CDR1 is SGHTS and CDR2 is YDEGEE. Trimming stripped 10 bases from V and 5 bases from J, with 24 bases between. The CDR3 has 15 amino acids. CDR3 in amino acids: CAVGGRGASRETQYF. The CDR3 DNA reads as TGTGCCGTTGGGGGACGGGGAGCATCGCGGGAGACCCAGTACTTC. Together with reference TRBV5-8 and TRBJ2-5, the CDR3 gives the full variable domain: EAGVTQSPTHLIKTRGQQATLRCSPISGHTSVYWYQQALGLGLQFLLWYDEGEERNRGNFPPRFSGRQFPNYSSELNVNALELEDSALYLCAVGGRGASRETQYFGPGTRLLVL.

This clonotype was observed many times. This chain joins TRBV12-3 or TRBV12-4 and TRBJ1-2, with a weak D call TRBD1 (6 bases). V lost 3 bases and J 7 bases, leaving 9 bases between the germline ends. The CDR3 consists of 12 residues. The CDR3 nucleotides are TGTGCCAGCAGTTTTTACAGGGCTGGCTACACCTTC. Encoded protein: CASSFYRAGYTF.

The rearrangement joins TRBV12-5 to TRBJ1-1; no definite D call. From germline, CDR1 is LGHNT and CDR2 FRNRAP. Trimming cost V 1 base and J 1 base, with 7 bases left between them. The CDR3 has 14 amino acids. For the CDR3, the DNA is TGTGCTAGTGGTTTGGAAAGAGCGAACACTGAAGCTTTCTTT. Amino acid sequence: CASGLERANTEAFF.

The rearrangement links TRBV5-4 to TRBJ2-7; D is ambiguous. CDR1 SGHNT and CDR2 YYREEE come from the germline V gene (reference sequence). Trimming stripped 0 bases from V and 6 bases from J, with 10 bases between. The CDR3 runs to 13 residues. The CDR3 DNA follows: TGTGCCAGCAGCTTGGAAACAGCTGGCGAGCAGTACGTC. Protein sequence: CASSLETAGEQYV.

The CDR3 region has the DNA TGTGCCAGCAGTCCCGTGAACGGGATTAACACCGGGGAGCTGTTTTTT. Translating gives CASSPVNGINTGELFF. The chain employs TRBV12-3 or TRBV12-4 and TRBJ2-2; tentative D call: TRBD2 (5 bases). This CDR3 comprises 16 residues. V was clipped by 5 bases and J by 2 bases, with 15 bases between them.

The CDR3 DNA reads as TGTGCCAGCAGCGGCAGCGGGAGTGGGCCCGGGGAGCTGTTTTTT. Translation: CASSGSGSGPGELFF. V gene TRBV9 combines with J gene TRBJ2-2; 8 nucleotides line up with TRBD2. Germline values: CDR1 SGDLS, CDR2 YYNGEE. This CDR3 has 15 amino acids. V gave up 3 bases and J gave up 6 bases; unmatched junction bases: 7.

This clonotype was observed at least ten times. The chain recombines TRBV7-2 with TRBJ2-3, with D unresolved. CDR3 length equals 14 residues. Trimming took 5 bases from V and 2 from J, leaving 11 bases between them. Germline V gives CDR1 SGHTA, CDR2 FQGNSA. The CDR3 nucleotides read TGTGCCAGCAGCCGCCCTTCTGTCACAGATACGCAGTATTTT. This translates into CASSRPSVTDTQYF.

The chain employs TRBV6-2 or TRBV6-3 and TRBJ2-1; the match to TRBD2 covers 9 bases. CDR3 length equals 18 residues. Germline V gene data show CDR1 as MNHEY and CDR2 as SVGEGT. V shed 4 bases and J 10 bases; nucleotides not matched to a gene: 20. For the CDR3, the DNA is TGTGCCAGCAGTTCGTGGGAGATTGCGGGAGGGGCCTCGGGCGAGCAGTTCTTC. This sequence encodes CASSSWEIAGGASGEQFF.

This chain connects TRBV4-2 to TRBJ2-7, with TRBD2 matching 10 bases. Germline trimming cut 4 bases from V and 12 bases from J; bases unmatched to any gene: 9. Per germline, CDR1 LGHNA and CDR2 YNFKEQ. This CDR3 comprises 13 residues. Here the CDR3 reads CASSRESGRAPYF. In nucleotides, the CDR3 is TGTGCCAGCAGCCGTGAGAGCGGGAGGGCCCCGTACTTC.

This clonotype was counted many times. This chain connects TRBV7-2 to TRBJ1-5, with a tentative D call TRBD1 (5 bases). The CDR3 is 15 residues long. Germline CDR1 reads SGHTA; CDR2 reads FQGNSA. Trimming removed 2 bases at V and 4 bases at J, with 12 bases between. CDR3 amino acids: CASSLNQGINQPQHF. Written as DNA, the CDR3 is TGTGCCAGCAGCTTAAATCAGGGAATTAATCAGCCCCAGCATTTT.

This chain uses TRBV7-6 with TRBJ2-3, with no clear D. With 5 bases removed from V and 2 bases from J, the gap between germline ends came to 11 bases. Germline CDR1 reads SGHVS; CDR2 reads FNYEAQ. The CDR3 has 14 amino acids. The CDR3 DNA follows: TGTGCCAGCAGCCTAAGACCAGACACAGATACGCAGTATTTT. The encoded protein is CASSLRPDTDTQYF. Combining the CDR3 with reference TRBV7-6 and TRBJ2-3 gives the whole variable domain GAGVSQSPRYKVTKRGQDVALRCDPISGHVSLYWYRQALGQGPEFLTYFNYEAQQDKSGLPNDRFSAERPEGSISTLTIQRTEQRDSAMYRCASSLRPDTDTQYFGPGTRLTVL.

The V gene is TRBV12-3 or TRBV12-4, the J gene TRBJ2-5; D call uncertain. Trimming removed 0 bases from V and 1 base from J, with 15 bases in between. The CDR3 sequence is 17 residues long. CDR3 loop: CASSLAPLKARQETQYF. CDR3 coding DNA: TGTGCCAGCAGTTTAGCGCCCCTTAAAGCCCGCCAAGAGACCCAGTACTTC.

The rearrangement joins TRBV6-2 or TRBV6-3 to TRBJ1-1; 7 nucleotides agree with TRBD1. The CDR3 covers 15 residues. The V gene's germline CDR1 is MNHEY and CDR2 SVGEGT. The trim removed 6 bases at V and 1 base at J, leaving 8 bases unmatched. The CDR3 is CASRYPGQQNTEAFF. For the CDR3, the DNA is TGTGCCAGCAGGTACCCGGGACAGCAGAACACTGAAGCTTTCTTT.

The chain carries TRBV9 and TRBJ2-2; unclear D gene. V dropped 0 bases and J dropped 4 bases, with 4 bases sitting between them. The CDR3 has 13 residues. Germline lookup yields CDR1 SGDLS and CDR2 YYNGEE. Here the CDR3 reads CASSVALTGELFF. CDR3 nucleotides: TGTGCCAGCAGCGTAGCACTCACCGGGGAGCTGTTTTTT.